Below, 15 T cell receptor beta chains from the same sample are listed, as sequenced in a study of blood T cell repertoires in COVID-19. Assay: immunoSEQ multiplex PCR; the TCRdb copy retains only in-frame clones and omits some. Of about 270,000 clones in the sample, roughly nine tenths are singletons; the top ten hold about 12%. Source material: peripheral blood. The receptors originated from a woman aged 25 to 39 with COVID-19, enrolled during active disease.

This clone was counted between two and nine times. The chain combines TRBV6-1 with TRBJ1-5; unclear D gene. The CDR3 contains 14 residues. The V gene's germline CDR1 is MNHNS and CDR2 SASEGT. Trimming pared 1 base from V and 4 bases from J, leaving 8 bases between. The CDR3 DNA reads TGTGCCAGCAGTGAAGGCACAGAAAATCAGCCCCAGCATTTT. Protein sequence: CASSEGTENQPQHF.

The gene calls are TRBV28 and TRBJ1-2; D perhaps matches TRBD1 (6 bases). The CDR3 loop spans 11 amino acids. V lost 11 bases and J lost 4, with 11 bases in between. Germline loops: CDR1 MDHEN, CDR2 SYDVKM. CDR3 DNA: TGTGCCGGGGGGGACATCTATGGCTACACCTTC. This encodes CAGGDIYGYTF.

The chain uses TRBV6-1 and TRBJ1-5, with 9 bases aligning to TRBD1. The CDR3 covers 14 residues. V trimming: 6 bases; J trimming: 4 bases; junction bases outside the gene matches: 4. Germline CDR1 reads MNHNS; CDR2 reads SASEGT. The CDR3 bases are TGTGCCAGCAGGAAGACAGGGGGGAATCAGCCCCAGCATTTT. It codes for CASRKTGGNQPQHF.

The rearrangement joins TRBV29-1 to TRBJ1-4; D is unclear. CDR1 is SQVTM, CDR2 ANQGSEA, per germline. Deletions cut 5 bases from V and 5 bases from J, with 3 bases between. The CDR3 has 10 amino acids. The DNA of the CDR3 is TGCAGCGTTCAAAATGAAAAACTGTTTTTT. Its translation is CSVQNEKLFF.

The chain uses TRBV6-1 and TRBJ2-1; D may be TRBD2 (6 bases). CDR3 length equals 13 residues. V was clipped by 0 bases and J by 15 bases, with 15 bases between them. CDR1 is MNHNS, CDR2 SASEGT, per germline. DNA for the CDR3: TGTGCCAGCAGTGAAGCCCTCTGGGGGGTGGCGTTCTTC. This gives the protein CASSEALWGVAFF.

The rearrangement joins TRBV6-1 to TRBJ2-7; TRBD1 agrees at 7 bases. Germline values: CDR1 MNHNS, CDR2 SASEGT. V lost 2 bases to trimming and J lost 1 base; unmatched junction nucleotides: 20. CDR3 size: 20 residues. CDR3 sequence: CASSERIYFSGGQASYEQYF. The CDR3 DNA is TGTGCCAGCAGTGAAAGGATTTATTTTTCGGGTGGACAGGCTTCCTACGAGCAGTACTTC.

This clone appeared many times. This chain uses TRBV10-2 with TRBJ2-1, with 9 bases fitting TRBD2. The ends lost 1 base at V and 5 bases at J; junction bases unmatched: 6. Germline loops: CDR1 WSHSY, CDR2 SAAADI. There are 16 residues in the CDR3. The CDR3 DNA sequence: TGCGCCAGCAGTGAGTTAAGGCGGGGGGGCCACAATGAGCAGTTCTTC. Translation: CASSELRRGGHNEQFF.

This chain links TRBV7-9 with TRBJ1-5; D perhaps matches TRBD1 (6 bases). The V end was cut by 1 base, the J end by 7 bases, with 17 bases between. Germline V lookup: CDR1 SEHNR, CDR2 FQNEAQ (reference sequence). This CDR3 has 16 amino acids. CDR3 sequence (DNA): TGTGCCAGCAGCTTAGGGACCCCAGAGGGGGAGCAGCCCCAGCATTTT. As protein: CASSLGTPEGEQPQHF.

This chain links TRBV27 with TRBJ2-7; TRBD1 matches 8 bases. Trimming cost V 3 bases and J 4 bases; bases outside gene matches: 5. Germline V gene data show CDR1 as MNHEY and CDR2 as SMNVEV (reference sequence). This CDR3 is 14 amino acids long. The CDR3 region has the DNA TGTGCCAGCAGTTTCTCAGGGGGCATTTACGAGCAGTACTTC. Protein product: CASSFSGGIYEQYF.

The rearrangement uses TRBV5-1 and TRBJ1-2, with a possible D match to TRBD1 (5 bases). This CDR3 is built from 13 residues. V lost 0 bases and J lost 4, with 7 bases in between. Germline V gene data show CDR1 as SGHRS and CDR2 as YFSETQ. CDR3 in DNA: TGCGCCAGCAGCTTGGGACAGATCTATGGCTACACCTTC. Translation: CASSLGQIYGYTF.

The genes are TRBV10-3 and TRBJ2-1; 11 nucleotides match TRBD2. The V gene end was trimmed by 3 bases and the J gene end by 5 bases; junction bases not matched to a gene: 3. The CDR3 consists of 15 residues. Germline CDR1 is ENHRY and CDR2 is SYGVKD. The CDR3 region is CAISDLTSGNNEQFF. CDR3 nucleotides: TGTGCCATCAGTGATTTGACTAGCGGGAACAATGAGCAGTTCTTC.

CDR3 protein: CASIWVGDSDGYTF. The DNA of the CDR3 is TGTGCCAGCATATGGGTAGGGGACTCGGATGGCTACACCTTC. This rearrangement joins TRBV9 to TRBJ1-2, with a possible D match to TRBD1 (5 bases). The germline V gene has CDR1 SGDLS and CDR2 YYNGEE. The V end lost 6 bases, the J end lost 6 bases, and 18 bases lay between the germline ends. CDR3 size: 14 residues.

The genes are TRBV19 and TRBJ1-1; D is ambiguous. Germline CDR1 and CDR2: LNHDA and SQIVND (reference sequence). This CDR3 is 13 amino acids long. Trimming pared 0 bases from V and 1 base from J, leaving 3 bases between. The CDR3 sequence: CASSIEQNTEAFF. The CDR3 DNA reads TGTGCCAGTAGTATAGAACAGAACACTGAAGCTTTCTTT.

The chain joins TRBV3-1 (or the pseudogene TRBV3-2) to TRBJ2-3; weak D call: TRBD1 (6 bases). The CDR3 covers 19 residues. V lost 4 bases and J lost 2, with 25 bases in between. CDR1 LGHDT and CDR2 YNNKEL come from the germline V gene (reference sequence). The CDR3 protein is CASSRRRTDLNPYTDTQYF. CDR3 nucleotide sequence: TGTGCCAGCAGCCGGCGCCGGACAGATTTAAACCCTTACACAGATACGCAGTATTTT.

This clone has a single count. The V and J genes are TRBV29-1 and TRBJ1-1; TRBD1 matches 8 bases. This CDR3 spans 11 amino acids. From germline, CDR1 is SQVTM and CDR2 ANQGSEA. DNA for the CDR3: TGCTCCGGGACAGGGAACACTGAAGCTTTCTTT. Its protein product is CSGTGNTEAFF.